This TCR beta chain stems from a study of cytomegalovirus exposure and HLA in healthy donors. Study observations and caveats: The majority of TCR sequences were rare, yet some public TCRs appeared in many donors. Diagnosis of cytomegalovirus status made by the classifier reportedly showed high specificity and sensitivity. In vitro experiments confirmed that a few CMV-associated chains were specific for CMV antigens. Among TCR beta chains, those listed as cytomegalovirus-associated numbered some 160.

Data came from immunoSEQ multiplex PCR; TCRdb stores just in-frame clones and leaves some out. This table has 55,000 to 75,000 clones, around 95% appearing once. To note about this clone: Its specificity is unknown.

V lost 1 base, J lost 8 bases, and 12 bases lay in between. The CDR3 contains 13 residues. Germline CDR1 reads LGHNA; CDR2 reads YNFKEQ. Sequencing input: PBMCs. The chain couples TRBV4-2 to TRBJ2-7; D ambiguous. The sequence came from a young man in good health and CMV-seropositive. Written as DNA, the CDR3 is TGTGCCAGCAGCCAAGGGGCTGGTTTCAAGCAGTACTTC. It codes for CASSQGAGFKQYF.